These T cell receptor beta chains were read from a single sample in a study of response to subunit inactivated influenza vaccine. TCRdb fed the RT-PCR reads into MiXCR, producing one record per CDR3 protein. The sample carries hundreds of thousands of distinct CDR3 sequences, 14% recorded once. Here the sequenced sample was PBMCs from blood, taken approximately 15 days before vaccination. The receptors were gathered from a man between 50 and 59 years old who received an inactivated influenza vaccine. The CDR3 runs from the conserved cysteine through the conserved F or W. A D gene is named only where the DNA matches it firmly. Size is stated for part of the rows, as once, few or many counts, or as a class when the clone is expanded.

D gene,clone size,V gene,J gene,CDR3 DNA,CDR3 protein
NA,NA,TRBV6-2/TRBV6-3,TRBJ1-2,TGTGCCAGCAGTGGCCCCCCGGGACAAAGTAACTATGGCTACACCTTC,CASSGPPGQSNYGYTF
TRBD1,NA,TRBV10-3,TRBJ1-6,TGTGCCATCAGTGAGTCGTGGACAGGCTCACCCCTCCACTTT,CAISESWTGSPLHF
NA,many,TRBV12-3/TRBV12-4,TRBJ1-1,TGTGCCAGCAGTTTAGAATTGGTCTTAGGTTCTGAAGCTTTCTTT,CASSLELVLGSEAFF
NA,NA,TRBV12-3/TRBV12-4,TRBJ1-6,TGTGCCAGCAGACTTAGGGAGAATTCACCCCTCCACTTT,CASRLRENSPLHF
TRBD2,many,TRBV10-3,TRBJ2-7,TGTGCCATCAGTGAGGGAGTGGGACTAGCGGGCGCCGAGCAGTACTTC,CAISEGVGLAGAEQYF
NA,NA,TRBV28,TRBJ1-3,TGTGCCAGCAGTTTGAGCAGAACTGGAAACACCATATATTTT,CASSLSRTGNTIYF
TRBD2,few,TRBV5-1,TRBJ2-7,TGCGCCAGCAGCTTGGAATCGGGGGGCGAGCAGTACTTC,CASSLESGGEQYF
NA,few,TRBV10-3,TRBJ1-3,TGTGCCATCAGTGATTCAGAGTTGGACACCATATATTTT,CAISDSELDTIYF
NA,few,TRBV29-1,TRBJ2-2,TGCAGCGTTGAAGTCGGTGCAAGGGCCACCGGGGAGCTGTTTTTT,CSVEVGARATGELFF
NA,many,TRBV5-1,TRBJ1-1,TGCGCCAGCAGCTTGGAACAGGGCCATTCGGAAGCTTTCTTT,CASSLEQGHSEAFF
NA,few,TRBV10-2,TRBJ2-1,TGCGCCAGCAGGGCAACCGTGACTAGTACCAATGAGCAGTTCTTC,CASRATVTSTNEQFF
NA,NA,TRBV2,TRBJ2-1,TGTGCCAGCAGTGAACGACTCCTCGGAGGGTATGAGCAGTTCTTC,CASSERLLGGYEQFF
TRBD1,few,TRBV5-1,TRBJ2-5,TGCGCCAGCAACCGGGACAGGGGTAACGGAGAGACCCAGTACTTC,CASNRDRGNGETQYF
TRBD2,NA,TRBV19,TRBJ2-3,TGTGCCAGTAGTACCTTAGCGGGAGGCGCAGATACGCAGTATTTT,CASSTLAGGADTQYF
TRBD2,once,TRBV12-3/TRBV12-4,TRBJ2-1,TGTGCCAGCAGTTTCACTAGCGGGGCCTACAATGAGCAGTTCTTC,CASSFTSGAYNEQFF
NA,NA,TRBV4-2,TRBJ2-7,TGTGCCAGCAGCTCTCGGACTCAAACGGGGGAGCAGTACTTC,CASSSRTQTGEQYF
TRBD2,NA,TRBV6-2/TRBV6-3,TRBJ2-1,TGTGCCAGCAGTTACGGAGTAGCGGGGGGGCAGAATGAGCAGTTCTTC,CASSYGVAGGQNEQFF
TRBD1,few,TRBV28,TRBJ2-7,TGTGCCAGCAGTGCCCCCGGGACAGGGGGCGTCGAGCAGTACTTC,CASSAPGTGGVEQYF
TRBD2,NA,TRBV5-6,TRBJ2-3,TGTGCCAGCAGCTTCCCCCTAGCGGGGGACACAGATACGCAGTATTTT,CASSFPLAGDTDTQYF
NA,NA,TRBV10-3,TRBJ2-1,TGTGCCATCAGGGCGGGGAATGAGCAGTTCTTC,CAIRAGNEQFF
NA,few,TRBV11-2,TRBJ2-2,TGTGCCAGCAGCCCCCTTGGGGGAGCGAACACCGGGGAGCTGTTTTTT,CASSPLGGANTGELFF
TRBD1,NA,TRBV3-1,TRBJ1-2,TGTGCCAGCAGCCCCCAGGGGGCGTGGGCCTATGGCTACACCTTC,CASSPQGAWAYGYTF
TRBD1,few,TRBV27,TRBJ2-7,TGTGCCAGCAGGCGGGACAGGGGTTTCTACTACGAGCAGTACTTC,CASRRDRGFYYEQYF
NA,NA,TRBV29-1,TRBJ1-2,TGCAGCGTTGAAGATCCTATTAGGTATGGCTACACCTTC,CSVEDPIRYGYTF
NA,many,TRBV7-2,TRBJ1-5,TGTGCCAGCAGCACCGGGGGAGGTAGCAATCAGCCCCAGCATTTT,CASSTGGGSNQPQHF
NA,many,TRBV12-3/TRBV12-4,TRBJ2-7,TGTGCCAGCAGTTTTTCGGCAGGGGCCGAGCAGTACTTC,CASSFSAGAEQYF
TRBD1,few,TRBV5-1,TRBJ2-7,TGCGCCAGCAGCCGGACAGGGGTGGGCGAGCAGTACTTC,CASSRTGVGEQYF
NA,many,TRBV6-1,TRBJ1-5,TGTGCCAGCAGTGACAGGGCTAATCAGCCCCAGCATTTT,CASSDRANQPQHF
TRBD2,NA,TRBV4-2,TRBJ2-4,TGTGCCAGCAGCCAAGTAGCGGGAGGTACGGACATTCAGTACTTC,CASSQVAGGTDIQYF
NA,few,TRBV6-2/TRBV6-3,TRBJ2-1,TGTGCCAGCAGTCACCAACAGGCCCCCTCCCACAATGAGCAGTTCTTC,CASSHQQAPSHNEQFF
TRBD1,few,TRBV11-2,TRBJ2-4,TGTGCCAGCAGCAACGTTGACAGGGCGCGGGCCAAAAACATTCAGTACTTC,CASSNVDRARAKNIQYF
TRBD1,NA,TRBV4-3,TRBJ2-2,TGCGCCAGCAGCCAAGAACAGGGGGTCACCGGGGAGCTGTTTTTT,CASSQEQGVTGELFF
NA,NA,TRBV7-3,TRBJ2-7,TGTGCCAGCAGCTTAAGGGAAGGGGGCTCCTACGAGCAGTACTTC,CASSLREGGSYEQYF
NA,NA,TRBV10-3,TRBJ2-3,TGTGCCATCAGTGAGCGGTACACAGATACGCAGTGTTTT,CAISERYTDTQCF
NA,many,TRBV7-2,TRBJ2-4,TGTGCCAGCAGCTTAGTCGAAAATCTTCAGTACTTC,CASSLVENLQYF
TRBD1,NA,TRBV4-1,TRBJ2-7,TGCGCCAGCAGCCAAGCGGCAGGGGGTATCTACGAGCAGTACTTC,CASSQAAGGIYEQYF
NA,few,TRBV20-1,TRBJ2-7,TGCAGTGCGACCCGCTCGACGGCGGGTGAGCAGTACTTC,CSATRSTAGEQYF
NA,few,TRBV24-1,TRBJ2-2,TGTGCCACCAGTTCTCGGCCCGGGGAGCTGTTTTTT,CATSSRPGELFF
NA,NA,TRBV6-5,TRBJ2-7,TGTGCCAGCAGTTACTCGTTCTCGACCGGCGAGCAGTACTTC,CASSYSFSTGEQYF
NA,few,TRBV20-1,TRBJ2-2,TGCAGTGCTAACAGCAGAGCGAACACCGGGGAGCTGTTTTTT,CSANSRANTGELFF
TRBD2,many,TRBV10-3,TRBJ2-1,TGTGCCATCAGTGAACTAGCGGGAGGGTACAATGAGCAGTTCTTC,CAISELAGGYNEQFF
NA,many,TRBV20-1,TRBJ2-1,TGCAGTGCTAGATACCTCAATGAGCAGTTCTTC,CSARYLNEQFF
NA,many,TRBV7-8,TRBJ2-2,TGTGCCAGCAGCTCAGGGTGGGGATACGCTACGAACACCGGGGAGCTGTTTTTT,CASSSGWGYATNTGELFF
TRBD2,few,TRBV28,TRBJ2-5,TGTGCCAGCAGTGGATACAGAACTAGCGGGGGGCAAGAGACCCAGTACTTC,CASSGYRTSGGQETQYF
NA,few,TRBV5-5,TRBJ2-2,TGTGCCAGCAGCTTAAGTCGTGGAGATGGCACCGGGGAGCTGTTTTTT,CASSLSRGDGTGELFF
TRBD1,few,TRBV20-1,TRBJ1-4,TGCAGTGCTAGAGAAGGACAGGGATATGAAAAACTGTTTTTT,CSAREGQGYEKLFF
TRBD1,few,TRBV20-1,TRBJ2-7,TGCAGTGGGACGCAGGGGGCTATTGCCTACGAGCAGTACTTC,CSGTQGAIAYEQYF
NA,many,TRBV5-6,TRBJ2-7,TGTGCCAGCAGCTTGTTCTTTCCGATCATCTCCTACGAGCAGTACTTC,CASSLFFPIISYEQYF
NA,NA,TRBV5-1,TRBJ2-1,TGCGCCAGCAGCTTGGGTATCGGCAATGAGCAGTTCTTC,CASSLGIGNEQFF
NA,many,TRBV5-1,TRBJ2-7,TGCGCCAGCAGCCCACCTAACTCCTACGAGCAGTACTTC,CASSPPNSYEQYF
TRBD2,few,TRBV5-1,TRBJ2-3,TGCGCCAGCAGCCAAGGGACTAGCGGCATGCGAGATACGCAGTATTTT,CASSQGTSGMRDTQYF